This T cell receptor (beta chain) was recorded in a study of T cell repertoires in cytomegalovirus infection. Study summary: Public TCR beta signatures provided an indication of both CMV infection and a matching HLA type. General study results and limits: Pooled public TCR beta family frequency picked out CMV carriers with the relevant HLA.

Germline CDR1 SGHTA, CDR2 FQGNSA. This CDR3 spans 14 amino acids. Trimming cost V 1 base and J 4 bases, with 9 bases left between them. In its sample, this clonotype was seen many times. The antigen is unknown. A single record per CDR3 protein comes from TCRdb applying MiXCR to the reads. In the table there are about 400,000 distinct CDR3 sequences, 15% to 20% of which are singletons. The sample consisted of PBMCs. The rearrangement links TRBV7-2 to TRBJ2-3, with D unclear. The receptor comes from a human donor in good health (CMV status not recorded). Some clones in this sample may be carry-over from other donors' samples. The CDR3 reads CASSLGTTPDTQYF. The CDR3 DNA is TGTGCCAGCAGCTTAGGAACCACCCCAGATACGCAGTATTTT.